The T cell receptor (beta chain) under discussion was sequenced for a study of T cell repertoires in cytomegalovirus infection (dated by TCRdb to about 2019). A note on the overall study: Because public TCR beta signatures pointed to carriage of CMV infection together with the matching HLA type, the HLA type of each donor mattered for the analysis. What the work shows at the level of the full study, not this receptor alone: In the ex vivo response, HLA-C-restricted CMV-specific TCR beta clonotypes were dominant, and in two of eight donors the single most frequent clonotype came from this HLA-C-restricted group. In both this cohort and an independent roughly 350-donor cohort, the cumulative frequency of public TCR beta family members distinguished carriers of CMV infection plus the relevant HLA type.

V sheds 2 bases and J sheds 1 base, leaving 11 bases between their ends. Taken from the germline V gene, the CDR1 and CDR2 loops are SGHTA and FQGNSA. Reading from cysteine to phenylalanine, the CDR3 counts 15 amino acids. Only the CDR3 DNA stays, 45 bases, in frame from base 1. These reads were obtained on an Illumina HiSeq 1500. TCRdb's own reprocessing of the public reads used fastp at Q25 and MiXCR and kept productive beta chains. Rows merge per CDR3 protein into single entries with the most common DNA and genes. In this sample the table shows 200,000 to 300,000 distinct CDR3 sequences, roughly 9.1% of which occur a single time. About 14% of the sample goes to the ten largest clones. This clonotype was counted at least ten times. Its antigen is not yet known. No much larger clonotype is one base removed from it; base qualities were not supplied.

This clonotype was obtained from a human donor in good health (CMV status not recorded). Some clones in this sample may be carry-over from other donors' samples. The sequence links TRBV7-2 to TRBJ1-1, with the D gene uncertain. Sequencing was carried out using PBMCs. CDR3 loop: CASSLKVGWNTEAFF. The DNA reads as follows: TGTGCCAGCAGCTTAAAGGTGGGCTGGAACACTGAAGCTTTCTTT.